This entry is about one T cell receptor beta chain. This sample is drawn from a study of patients and donors after allogeneic stem cell transplantation. The CDR3 covers 13 residues. Germline V gene lookup returns CDR1 KGHSH and CDR2 LQKENI. Trimming cost V 4 bases and J 4 bases; bases outside gene matches: 4. TCRdb re-called the RT-PCR reads with MiXCR, one entry per CDR3 protein. In the table there are about 150,000 distinct CDR3 sequences, over 35% of which are singletons. The sample consisted of blood, either unsorted or a sorted T cell fraction (not recorded which). The chain has TRBV18 and TRBJ2-7; TRBD1 aligns across 7 bases. The receptor comes from a human donor who was either an allogeneic HSCT recipient or a stem cell or donor lymphocyte infusion donor (not recorded which). It is not recorded whose cells these are; they may come from a transplant donor. The CDR3 sequence is CASSQGQTYEQYF. Here the CDR3 DNA reads TGTGCCAGCTCACAGGGACAGACTTACGAGCAGTACTTC.